These 22 T cell receptor beta chains share one sample of origin, sequenced in a study of cytomegalovirus exposure and HLA in healthy donors. PCR was performed using 60 Vbeta and 13 Jbeta primers. Sequencing used immunoSEQ multiplex PCR; TCRdb keeps in-frame clones, though not all of them. The sample lists 90,000 to 100,000 clones, 70% to 80% occurring once. The sample was PBMCs. The receptors stem from a female donor in good health and CMV-seronegative.

This rearrangement joins TRBV9 to TRBJ1-2; TRBD1 matches 11 bases. Germline V gene lookup returns CDR1 SGDLS and CDR2 YYNGEE. The ends lost 5 bases at V and 4 bases at J; junction bases unmatched: 10. The CDR3 sequence is 16 residues long. The CDR3 spells CASSRTGGYKGYGYTF. The CDR3 coding sequence is TGTGCCAGCAGTCGGACAGGGGGCTATAAAGGCTATGGCTACACCTTC.

This clone occurred a few times. The chain links TRBV5-5 to TRBJ2-3, with D uncertain. V was trimmed by 2 bases and J by 2 bases, leaving 6 bases between them. Germline V CDR1 and CDR2: SGHKS, YYEKEE (reference sequence). This CDR3 spans 13 amino acids. CDR3 coding DNA: TGTGCCAGCAGCTTTGGCCCCACAGATACGCAGTATTTT. Its protein is CASSFGPTDTQYF.

This rearrangement joins TRBV6-5 to TRBJ2-7, with TRBD1 as a possible D gene (6 bases). This CDR3 comprises 15 residues. Germline CDR1 MNHEY, CDR2 SVGAGI. Trimming took off 5 bases at V and 4 bases at J, with 18 bases between the two ends. The CDR3 DNA follows: TGTGCCAGCAGTCCCTGGGGGCAGAATGGTTACGAGCAGTACTTC. Protein sequence: CASSPWGQNGYEQYF.

This chain links TRBV18 with TRBJ1-5, with 8 bases lining up with TRBD1. Germline CDR1 is KGHSH and CDR2 is LQKENI. V lost 6 bases and J lost 7; bases outside the gene matches: 5. The CDR3 sequence is 13 residues long. This CDR3 reads CASSLDRVQPQHF. The CDR3 DNA reads as TGTGCCAGCTCCCTGGACAGGGTCCAGCCCCAGCATTTT.

This clone was seen a few times. The rearrangement uses TRBV5-8 and TRBJ1-4; a weak D match, TRBD1 (6 bases). V dropped 0 bases and J dropped 12 bases, with 15 bases sitting between them. The CDR3 length is 14 residues. Looked up from germline, CDR1 is SGHTS and CDR2 is YDEGEE. The CDR3 is CASSLGGQKSQLFF. CDR3 coding DNA: TGTGCCAGCAGCTTGGGAGGACAGAAAAGCCAACTGTTTTTT.

The chain recombines TRBV20-1 with TRBJ1-1, with 8 bases fitting TRBD1. In germline, CDR1 is DFQATT, CDR2 SNEGSKA (reference sequence). CDR3 length: 11 amino acids. Germline trimming cut 6 bases from V and 10 bases from J; bases unmatched to any gene: 7. CDR3 nucleotide sequence: TGCAGTGCAGCCAGGGGGCCGGGAGCTTTCTTT. The encoded protein is CSAARGPGAFF.

V is TRBV5-8 and J is TRBJ1-1; 9 nucleotides align to TRBD1. Germline CDR1 and CDR2: SGHTS and YDEGEE. J gave up 4 bases and V 2 bases, and 6 bases lay outside the gene matches. CDR3 length equals 15 residues. The DNA for the CDR3 is TGTGCCAGCAGCTTACGGGACAGGGTTGGCACTGAAGCTTTCTTT. This translates into CASSLRDRVGTEAFF.

The genes are TRBV7-9 and TRBJ1-2; D perhaps matches TRBD1 (6 bases). Trimming stripped 2 bases from V and 4 bases from J, with 17 bases between. Germline V CDR1 and CDR2: SEHNR, FQNEAQ (reference sequence). The CDR3 totals 16 residues. The CDR3 reads CASSLWGGRASYGYTF. The CDR3 nucleotides are TGTGCCAGCAGCTTATGGGGGGGCAGGGCTAGCTATGGCTACACCTTC.

This clone was seen a handful of times. The chain employs TRBV5-4 and TRBJ2-5; TRBD2 aligns across 15 bases. The CDR3 totals 18 residues. Losses at the gene ends were 1 base for V and 2 bases for J; bases not matched to a gene: 6. CDR1 and CDR2 from the germline V gene are SGHNT and YYREEE (reference sequence). CDR3 protein: CASSLPPGTSGRQETQYF. The CDR3 DNA reads as TGTGCCAGCAGCTTGCCCCCCGGGACTAGCGGGAGGCAAGAGACCCAGTACTTC.

This clone occurred a few times. The chain employs TRBV6-1 and TRBJ2-4, with TRBD1 identical over 7 bases. The V segment lost 6 bases and the J segment 6 bases; nucleotides outside the gene matches: 8. The CDR3 totals 14 residues. Germline CDR1 and CDR2: MNHNS and SASEGT. The CDR3 protein is CASRVQGSGNIQYF. The CDR3 DNA follows: TGTGCCAGCAGGGTACAGGGGTCGGGAAACATTCAGTACTTC.

This clone appeared a single time. This chain joins TRBV5-8 and TRBJ1-1; TRBD1 matches at 7 bases. The CDR3 has 13 residues. V shed 3 bases and J 5 bases; nucleotides not matched to a gene: 4. Germline CDR1 and CDR2: SGHTS and YDEGEE. CDR3 region: CASSYTGVTEAFF. DNA of the CDR3: TGTGCCAGCAGCTACACAGGGGTAACTGAAGCTTTCTTT.

The chain carries TRBV2 and TRBJ1-1; 8 bases line up with TRBD1. The germline gives CDR1 SNHLY, CDR2 FYNNEI. With V trimmed by 3 bases and J by 11 bases, 5 bases remained unmatched. This CDR3 is built from 12 residues. In DNA form, the CDR3 reads TGTGCCAGCAGTGACAGGGGGCGATGGGCTTTCTTT. It encodes CASSDRGRWAFF.

V and J are TRBV6-6 and TRBJ1-1; 7 bases line up with TRBD1. Germline V gene sequence: CDR1 MNHNY, CDR2 SVGAGI (reference sequence). With V trimmed by 7 bases and J by 5 bases, 4 bases remained unmatched. The CDR3 has 12 residues. This chain's CDR3 is CASKSGGTEAFF. The CDR3 DNA follows: TGTGCCAGCAAGTCAGGGGGTACTGAAGCTTTCTTT.

The count of this clone is one. CDR3 sequence: CASSPVGGSGANVLTF. CDR3 in DNA: TGTGCCAGCTCACCAGTGGGAGGCTCTGGGGCCAACGTCCTGACTTTC. This chain uses TRBV18 with TRBJ2-6; a weak D match, TRBD2 (6 bases). Trimming removed 2 bases from V and 0 bases from J, with 8 bases in between. The CDR3 loop spans 16 amino acids. Germline values: CDR1 KGHSH, CDR2 LQKENI.

The CDR3 loop is CASSQSRGLETQYF. CDR3 DNA: TGCGCCAGCAGTCAAAGCAGGGGGCTGGAGACCCAGTACTTC. The chain joins TRBV23-1 to TRBJ2-5; the match to TRBD1 covers 8 bases. TRBV23-1 is sorted into the ORF group, with uncertain function. V dropped 2 bases and J dropped 5; count of bases not matched to a gene: 4. The CDR3 totals 14 residues.

V is TRBV7-9 and J is TRBJ2-1; 11 nucleotides line up with TRBD1. V was pared by 5 bases and J by 7 bases, with 13 bases of the junction left unmatched. CDR1 SEHNR and CDR2 FQNEAQ come from the germline V gene (reference sequence). The length of the CDR3 is 17 residues. The CDR3 nucleotides read TGTGCCAGCAGCCCAACTCCCGGGACAGGGGGTGATAATGAGCAGTTCTTC. It translates to CASSPTPGTGGDNEQFF.

This sequence joins TRBV19 and TRBJ1-5; the D gene is possibly TRBD1 (6 bases). This CDR3 is 18 amino acids long. Germline V lookup: CDR1 LNHDA, CDR2 SQIVND (reference sequence). Between the trimmed V and J ends, which lost 10 bases and 0 bases, there was a span of 25 bases. Here the CDR3 reads CATGAVKVSGYSNQPQHF. The CDR3, as DNA: TGTGCCACAGGGGCGGTGAAGGTATCCGGCTATAGCAATCAGCCCCAGCATTTT.

The chain has TRBV14 and TRBJ2-7; weak D call: TRBD2 (5 bases). The germline gives CDR1 SGHDN, CDR2 FVKESK. The CDR3 consists of 15 residues. V lost 0 bases, J lost 3 bases, and 12 bases lay in between. The CDR3 region is CASSQDGLAGYEQYF. As DNA, the CDR3 is TGTGCCAGCAGCCAAGATGGGCTAGCCGGCTACGAGCAGTACTTC.

The chain has TRBV7-9 and TRBJ2-2; the D gene is possibly TRBD1 (7 bases). The ends were cut back, 5 bases at V and 7 bases at J, with 11 bases in the middle. This CDR3 region has 13 residues. Germline loops: CDR1 SEHNR, CDR2 FQNEAQ (reference sequence). CDR3 protein: CASSTRGVGELFF. In DNA, the CDR3 is TGTGCCAGCAGCACCAGGGGGGTCGGGGAGCTGTTTTTT.

This clone has just a few counts. Other DNA sequences from this sample encode an identical CDR3 as well. The J gene is TRBJ1-2, the V gene TRBV6-1; possible D gene TRBD1, 6 bases. The V gene's germline CDR1 is MNHNS and CDR2 SASEGT. The CDR3 consists of 15 residues. The V and J ends lost 2 bases and 4 bases respectively, with 14 bases between them. CDR3 protein: CASSETGGGSYGYTF. In nucleotides, the CDR3 is TGTGCCAGCAGTGAAACGGGGGGCGGGAGCTATGGCTACACCTTC.

V gene TRBV19 combines with J gene TRBJ2-3; TRBD1 is a possible D gene (5 bases). This CDR3 has 14 residues. Germline V lookup: CDR1 LNHDA, CDR2 SQIVND (reference sequence). The ends were cut back, 10 bases at V and 0 bases at J, with 14 bases in the middle. Here the CDR3 DNA reads TGTGCCACCAGAAGGACACGCAGCACAGATACGCAGTATTTT. Its protein is CATRRTRSTDTQYF.

The rearrangement uses TRBV7-8 and TRBJ1-6, with D unclear. CDR1 is SGHVS and CDR2 is FQNEAQ in the germline V gene. The CDR3 has 16 amino acids. Deletions cut 0 bases from V and 0 bases from J, with 6 bases between. For the CDR3, the DNA is TGTGCCAGCAGCTTAGCACGGTCCTCCTATAATTCACCCCTCCACTTT. Encoded protein: CASSLARSSYNSPLHF.